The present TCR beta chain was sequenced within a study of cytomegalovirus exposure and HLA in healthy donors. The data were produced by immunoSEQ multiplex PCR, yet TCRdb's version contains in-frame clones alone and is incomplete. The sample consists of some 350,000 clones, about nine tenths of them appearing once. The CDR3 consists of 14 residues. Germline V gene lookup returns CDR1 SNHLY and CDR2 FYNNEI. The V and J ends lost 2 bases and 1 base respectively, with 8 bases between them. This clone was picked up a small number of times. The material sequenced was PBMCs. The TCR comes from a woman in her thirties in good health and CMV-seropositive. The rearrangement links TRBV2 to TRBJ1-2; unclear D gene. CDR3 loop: CASSEPRGNYGYTF. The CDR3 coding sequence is TGTGCCAGCAGTGAACCCCGCGGTAACTATGGCTACACCTTC.